These T cell receptor beta chains were read from a single sample in a study of PD-1 blockade in classical Hodgkin lymphoma. Libraries were prepared by immunoSEQ multiplex PCR; TCRdb keeps only in-frame clonotypes and omits some of them. The repertoire includes roughly 16,000 clones, more than 75% of them detected once, and 25% to 30% sits in the top ten. The sequences come from peripheral blood mononuclear cells (PBMCs), collected before the second cycle of nivolumab. These TCRs come from a human donor with classical Hodgkin lymphoma. Both conserved end residues are part of each CDR3. Each record gives: clone size, V gene, D gene, J gene, CDR3 protein, CDR3 DNA. D genes are given only for firm matches. A row's size may be missing; if present it is once, few, many or a size class.

abundance: once; v_gene: TRBV5-1; d_gene: TRBD1; j_gene: TRBJ1-2; CDR3aa: CASSLTGDYGYTF; CDR3nt: TGCGCCAGCAGCTTGACAGGGGACTATGGCTACACCTTC
abundance: NA; v_gene: TRBV5-6; d_gene: NA; j_gene: TRBJ2-3; CDR3aa: CASMGSADTQYF; CDR3nt: TGTGCCAGCATGGGGTCGGCAGATACGCAGTATTTT
abundance: few; v_gene: TRBV9; d_gene: NA; j_gene: TRBJ2-7; CDR3aa: CASSAASSFYEQYF; CDR3nt: TGTGCCAGCAGCGCGGCCTCCTCCTTTTACGAGCAGTACTTC
abundance: NA; v_gene: TRBV4-1; d_gene: TRBD2; j_gene: TRBJ2-1; CDR3aa: CASSQGLAGGRSSYNEQFF; CDR3nt: TGCGCCAGCAGCCAAGGACTAGCGGGGGGGCGGAGCTCCTACAATGAGCAGTTCTTC
abundance: NA; v_gene: TRBV5-1; d_gene: NA; j_gene: TRBJ1-5; CDR3aa: CASSLDSYSNQPQHF; CDR3nt: TGCGCCAGCAGCTTGGACAGTTATAGCAATCAGCCCCAGCATTTT
abundance: NA; v_gene: TRBV27; d_gene: NA; j_gene: TRBJ1-4; CDR3aa: CASRLGEKLFF; CDR3nt: TGTGCCAGCAGATTAGGGGAAAAACTGTTTTTT
abundance: few; v_gene: TRBV5-1; d_gene: NA; j_gene: TRBJ1-5; CDR3aa: CASSLGDGPSNQPQHF; CDR3nt: TGCGCCAGCAGCTTGGGCGACGGCCCTAGCAATCAGCCCCAGCATTTT
abundance: NA; v_gene: TRBV5-1; d_gene: NA; j_gene: TRBJ2-3; CDR3aa: CASKTAATDTQYF; CDR3nt: TGCGCCAGCAAGACAGCTGCCACAGATACGCAGTATTTT
abundance: NA; v_gene: TRBV7-9; d_gene: TRBD1; j_gene: TRBJ2-3; CDR3aa: CASSRQGNVADTQYF; CDR3nt: TGTGCCAGCAGCCGACAGGGGAACGTCGCAGATACGCAGTATTTT
abundance: NA; v_gene: TRBV5-6; d_gene: TRBD2; j_gene: TRBJ2-7; CDR3aa: CASSLEGTSGGRLEQYF; CDR3nt: TGTGCCAGCAGCTTGGAAGGGACTAGCGGGGGAAGACTCGAGCAGTACTTC
abundance: NA; v_gene: TRBV5-1; d_gene: NA; j_gene: TRBJ1-5; CDR3aa: CATTHGGSNQPQHF; CDR3nt: TGCGCCACCACCCATGGGGGAAGCAATCAGCCCCAGCATTTT
abundance: NA; v_gene: TRBV28; d_gene: TRBD1; j_gene: TRBJ1-2; CDR3aa: CASSSGTGNLGGYTF; CDR3nt: TGTGCCAGCAGTTCCGGGACAGGGAATCTCGGTGGCTACACCTTC
abundance: NA; v_gene: TRBV5-1; d_gene: NA; j_gene: TRBJ1-2; CDR3aa: CASSLEGVNYGYTF; CDR3nt: TGCGCCAGCAGCTTAGAGGGAGTAAACTATGGCTACACCTTC
abundance: NA; v_gene: TRBV6-4; d_gene: TRBD1; j_gene: TRBJ2-2; CDR3aa: CASSDRDRGAGELFF; CDR3nt: TGTGCCAGCAGTGACAGGGACAGGGGGGCCGGGGAGCTGTTTTTT